One sample yielded the 24 T cell receptor beta chains listed below, sequenced in a study of T cells in localized non-small cell lung cancer. TCRdb's copy holds only in-frame clones and misses some; the assay was immunoSEQ multiplex PCR. This repertoire shows about 20,000 clones, about 87% found once; its top ten account for 9% to 15%. The sample here was PBMCs, taken before any cancer treatment. Receptor source: a man aged 40 to 69 with stage II squamous cell lung carcinoma.

The CDR3 DNA reads as TGTGCCAGCAGATTCCCTGGAGTCAATCAGCCCCAGCATTTT. Encoded protein: CASRFPGVNQPQHF. The chain combines TRBV27 with TRBJ1-5; D gene ambiguous. The CDR3 runs to 14 residues. Germline V lookup: CDR1 MNHEY, CDR2 SMNVEV (reference sequence). V was trimmed by 6 bases and J by 3 bases, leaving 12 bases between them.

This chain uses TRBV6-1 with TRBJ2-2; D is perhaps TRBD2 (5 bases). V lost 7 bases and J 6 bases, leaving 15 bases between the germline ends. The CDR3 is made up of 14 amino acids. Germline CDR1 MNHNS, CDR2 SASEGT. The CDR3 bases are TGTGCCAGCACCGAATTTTTGGGAGCCGGGGAGCTGTTTTTT. Residues: CASTEFLGAGELFF.

This chain uses TRBV15 with TRBJ2-5; D not resolved. V gave up 6 bases and J gave up 1 base, with 18 bases separating them. CDR1 and CDR2 from the germline V gene are LNHNV and YYDKDF (reference sequence). The CDR3 is 16 residues long. This CDR3 reads CATRPGTTNAQETQYF. The DNA of the CDR3 is TGTGCCACCAGACCGGGTACTACAAACGCCCAAGAGACCCAGTACTTC.

The chain has TRBV11-2 and TRBJ2-1; no clear D. Between the trimmed V and J ends, which lost 5 bases and 0 bases, there was a span of 11 bases. Germline assignment: CDR1 SGHAT and CDR2 FQNNGV. CDR3 length: 15 residues. The CDR3 protein is CASSQVSDSYNEQFF. DNA of the CDR3: TGTGCCAGCAGCCAAGTATCGGACTCCTACAATGAGCAGTTCTTC. The variable domain in full, with the rest retrieved from reference TRBV11-2 and TRBJ2-1, is EAGVAQSPRYKIIEKRQSVAFWCNPISGHATLYWYQQILGQGPKLLIQFQNNGVVDDSQLPKDRFSAERLKGVDSTLKIQPAKLEDSAVYLCASSQVSDSYNEQFFGPGTRLTVL.

This clone appeared a few times. The CDR3 here is CASSVSDSNTEAFF. Written as DNA, the CDR3 is TGTGCCAGCAGCGTAAGTGATTCGAACACTGAAGCTTTCTTT. This chain links TRBV9 with TRBJ1-1; D not certain. Germline CDR1 is SGDLS and CDR2 is YYNGEE. This CDR3 has 14 amino acids. The V and J ends lost 1 base and 1 base respectively, with 8 bases between them.

The gene calls are TRBV19 and TRBJ1-5; D possibly corresponds to TRBD1 (5 bases). CDR1 and CDR2 from the germline V gene are LNHDA and SQIVND (reference sequence). The length of the CDR3 is 16 residues. V lost 5 bases to trimming and J lost 1 base, with 15 bases between them. The chain's CDR3 is CASSPIRTISNQPQHF. The CDR3 DNA reads TGTGCCAGTAGTCCCATCCGGACAATAAGCAATCAGCCCCAGCATTTT.

The V gene is TRBV5-6, the J gene TRBJ1-2; maybe TRBD1 (6 bases). This CDR3 region has 14 residues. The V gene's germline CDR1 is SGHDT and CDR2 YYEEEE. Trimming took 4 bases from V and 1 from J, leaving 11 bases between them. The CDR3 DNA is TGTGCCAGCAGCGTGGGGACACTTAACTATGGCTACACCTTC. It encodes CASSVGTLNYGYTF. Full variable domain (remainder filled in from reference TRBV5-6 and TRBJ1-2): DAGVTQSPTHLIKTRGQQVTLRCSPKSGHDTVSWYQQALGQGPQFIFQYYEEEERQRGNFPDRFSGHQFPNYSSELNVNALLLGDSALYLCASSVGTLNYGYTFGSGTRLTVV.

V gene TRBV9 combines with J gene TRBJ1-2; the match to TRBD1 covers 7 bases. Germline V gene lookup returns CDR1 SGDLS and CDR2 YYNGEE. The V gene end was trimmed by 3 bases and the J gene end by 11 bases; junction bases not matched to a gene: 4. CDR3 length: 11 amino acids. CDR3: CASSGDRSYTF. As DNA, the CDR3 is TGTGCCAGCAGCGGGGACAGATCATACACCTTC.

The rearrangement links TRBV30 to TRBJ2-7, with 7 bases matching TRBD2. CDR3 length equals 14 residues. V gave up 0 bases and J gave up 2 bases; unmatched junction bases: 4. Germline V CDR1 and CDR2: GTSNPN, SVGIG (reference sequence). The CDR3 region is CAWSVPGGAYEQYF. CDR3 sequence (DNA): TGTGCCTGGAGTGTACCGGGGGGTGCCTACGAGCAGTACTTC.

V gene TRBV10-3 combines with J gene TRBJ2-1; no clear D gene. Germline V gives CDR1 ENHRY, CDR2 SYGVKD. There are 12 residues in the CDR3. V was shortened by 3 bases and J by 6 bases, with 6 bases between the two germline ends. CDR3 sequence: CAISDSVNEQFF. The DNA for the CDR3 is TGTGCCATCAGTGATTCGGTCAATGAGCAGTTCTTC.

This clone was seen a single time. The V call is TRBV5-6, the J call TRBJ2-5; 9 bases align to TRBD2. Germline V gene data show CDR1 as SGHDT and CDR2 as YYEEEE. V dropped 1 base and J dropped 4; count of bases not matched to a gene: 11. CDR3 length: 17 amino acids. CDR3 DNA sequence: TGTGCCAGCAGCTTGTTAAGTGGTAGCGGGAGTTCAGAGACCCAGTACTTC. As protein: CASSLLSGSGSSETQYF.

The rearrangement links TRBV7-9 to TRBJ2-7; no clear D. CDR1 is SEHNR, CDR2 FQNEAQ, per germline (reference sequence). V shed 6 bases and J shed 1 base, with 16 bases lying between them. This CDR3 has 15 amino acids. CDR3 in amino acids: CASSNIGDLSYEQYF. The CDR3 DNA follows: TGTGCCAGCAGTAATATAGGAGACCTTTCCTACGAGCAGTACTTC.

This clone was seen only once. One end of the junction fails to match germline, which may point to a read error. The chain has TRBV19 and TRBJ2-1; D ambiguous. Germline V gene data show CDR1 as LNHDA and CDR2 as SQIVND (reference sequence). This CDR3 has 14 amino acids. The CDR3 loop is CASSLGFSFNEQFF. DNA of the CDR3: TGTGCCAGTAGTCTGGGTTTTTCCTTCAATGAGCAGTTCTTC.

The rearrangement links TRBV11-2 to TRBJ1-2; TRBD1 aligns across 10 bases. Germline CDR1 SGHAT, CDR2 FQNNGV. The CDR3 is 16 amino acids. The V gene end was trimmed by 1 base and the J gene end by 8 bases; junction bases not matched to a gene: 10. The CDR3, as DNA: TGTGCCAGCAGCTTAGCTACGGGGACAGGGGTGGAGGGCTACACCTTC. Translating gives CASSLATGTGVEGYTF.

V is TRBV4-2 and J is TRBJ2-3; D gene uncertain. The CDR3 totals 16 residues. Trimming cost V 0 bases and J 1 base, with 11 bases left between them. Germline lookup yields CDR1 LGHNA and CDR2 YNFKEQ. The CDR3 nucleotides are TGTGCCAGCAGCCAAGAAAGCTCACCTCGCACAGATACGCAGTATTTT. Amino acid sequence: CASSQESSPRTDTQYF.

V gene TRBV18 combines with J gene TRBJ2-5; D call uncertain. CDR1 and CDR2 from the germline V gene are KGHSH and LQKENI. V was trimmed by 4 bases and J by 5 bases, leaving 20 bases between them. The CDR3 length is 16 residues. CDR3: CASSQLLYDPRETQYF. The CDR3 bases are TGTGCCAGCTCACAACTCTTATACGACCCGCGGGAGACCCAGTACTTC.

The chain links TRBV2 to TRBJ2-2; no reliable D call. V lost 4 bases, J lost 8 bases, and 2 bases lay in between. The length of the CDR3 is 10 residues. The germline V gene encodes CDR1 SNHLY and CDR2 FYNNEI. CDR3 in DNA: TGTGCCAGCAGTGGGGGGGAGCTGTTTTTT. The encoded protein is CASSGGELFF.

The chain employs TRBV7-6 and TRBJ2-7; 7 positions agree with TRBD2. CDR1 and CDR2 from the germline V gene are SGHVS and FNYEAQ. The CDR3 runs 16 residues. V was pared by 0 bases and J by 1 base, with 6 bases of the junction left unmatched. DNA for the CDR3: TGTGCCAGCAGCTTAGCCTCTAGCGGAGAATCCTACGAGCAGTACTTC. This translates into CASSLASSGESYEQYF.

This clone was detected only once. The CDR3 DNA reads TGTGCCAGCAGCACCACAGGGGTGAGCAATCAGCCCCAGCATTTT. Translation: CASSTTGVSNQPQHF. This chain links TRBV5-6 with TRBJ1-5, with 7 bases identical to TRBD1. CDR1 is SGHDT and CDR2 is YYEEEE in the germline V gene. Trimming cost V 4 bases and J 1 base; bases outside gene matches: 5. The CDR3 totals 15 residues.

V is TRBV29-1 and J is TRBJ1-1; the match to TRBD1 covers 7 bases. From germline, CDR1 is SQVTM and CDR2 ANQGSEA. After removal of 3 bases from V and 1 base from J, the junction contained 11 bases not matched to a gene. There are 16 residues in the CDR3. The CDR3: CSVEGWQGGRNTEAFF. The CDR3 region has the DNA TGCAGCGTTGAGGGGTGGCAGGGGGGTCGGAACACTGAAGCTTTCTTT.

The chain joins TRBV2 to TRBJ1-1; no reliable D call. The V gene's germline CDR1 is SNHLY and CDR2 FYNNEI. This CDR3 is 13 amino acids long. V was cut by 4 bases and J by 1 base, with 7 bases left in between. The DNA of the CDR3 is TGTGCCAGCAGTGGTGGTGGGAACACTGAAGCTTTCTTT. Its protein product is CASSGGGNTEAFF.

Only one count was recorded for this clone. V usage is TRBV19 and J usage is TRBJ2-3, with TRBD1 matching 8 bases. The junction had 7 bases not matched to a gene; V was cut back by 6 bases and J by 2 bases. Germline values: CDR1 LNHDA, CDR2 SQIVND (reference sequence). The CDR3 extends over 15 amino acids. The DNA for the CDR3 is TGTGCCAGTAGCAATGACAGGGGAAACACAGATACGCAGTATTTT. Translation gives CASSNDRGNTDTQYF.

As DNA, the CDR3 is TGTGCCAGTAGCCCGGACGGATTGAACACTGAAGCTTTCTTT. It is translated as CASSPDGLNTEAFF. The gene calls are TRBV19 and TRBJ1-1; D ambiguous. V was pared by 6 bases and J by 0 bases, with 11 bases between. CDR3 length: 14 amino acids. The V gene's germline CDR1 is LNHDA and CDR2 SQIVND (reference sequence).

The V gene is TRBV5-1, the J gene TRBJ1-1; D unresolved. CDR3 size: 14 residues. Germline-derived CDR1 and CDR2 are SGHRS and YFSETQ. V was trimmed by 0 bases and J by 10 bases, leaving 16 bases between them. CDR3 residues: CASSLVPKTSGAFF. The DNA for the CDR3 is TGCGCCAGCAGCTTGGTTCCCAAGACGTCGGGAGCTTTCTTT.